The clone carrying this TCR beta chain was counted at least ten times. Its antigen is still unknown. Hyperthyroidism, newly diagnosed and lasting under 2 months, affected patients aged 18 to 65. The authors obtained PBMCs from over 7.5 ml of fresh peripheral blood. The data were obtained in a study of T cells in Graves' hyperthyroidism and ophthalmopathy. Study-level information: Peripheral blood was drawn at first diagnosis, prior to all treatment. Findings and limits, study-wide: The blood repertoire included most of the expanded thyroid clonotypes above 0.001.

The CDR3 consists of 21 residues. V lost 1 base to trimming and J lost 0 bases, with 25 bases between them. RNA transcripts gave rise to amplified TCR beta CDR3 regions. HTBI primers were employed in a first-round RT-PCR of the TCR CDR3. TCRdb ran MiXCR on the multiplex PCR reads and lists one entry per CDR3 protein. This sample has some 270,000 distinct CDR3 sequences, with about 13% found just once. Material for sequencing was blood. The sequence came from a woman between 35 and 50 years old with Graves' hyperthyroidism. The rearrangement uses TRBV12-3 or TRBV12-4 and TRBJ2-1; tentative D call: TRBD1 (5 bases). This CDR3 is CASSLEPGAFFRKSSYNEQFF. The CDR3 DNA sequence: TGTGCCAGCAGTTTAGAGCCTGGGGCGTTCTTTAGGAAGTCCTCCTACAATGAGCAGTTCTTC.